The text below deals with one T cell receptor beta chain. Its antigen remains unknown. Germline-derived CDR1 and CDR2 are SQVTM and ANQGSEA. Trimming took 5 bases from V and 9 from J, leaving 17 bases between them. This CDR3 has 13 residues. It was with a sample-barcoded 5' primer and a J-beta primer mix that a second PCR of about 6 to 11 cycles was run. Each cDNA molecule received a tag from a template-switch adaptor that had 12 random nucleotides. TCRdb re-derived calls from the 5' RACE reads in MiXCR, one entry per CDR3 protein. Among about 620,000 distinct CDR3 sequences listed, over 20% were seen once. This entry belongs to a study of blood T cells in healthy people across ages. In the study overall: The capture of about one barcoded beta molecule per two T cells was achieved by template switching.

Regarding the study as a whole: Bulk PBMC profiling left naive and antigen-experienced comparisons inconclusive.

Isolated PBMCs totaled at least 6 million in each sample. The TCR sequence derives from a man between 65 and 85 years old in good health. The J gene is TRBJ2-1, the V gene TRBV29-1, with D uncertain. What was sequenced was blood. In DNA, the CDR3 is TGCAGCGTTTCCCTTTTCGAATCGGGTGAGCAGTTCTTC. Its translation: CSVSLFESGEQFF.